This entry describes one T cell receptor (beta chain). This clone has just a few counts. There is no known antigen for this receptor. Per-base qualities were not stored, and no clone one base away is much larger. The data stem from a study of cytomegalovirus exposure and HLA in healthy donors (dated by TCRdb to the late 2010s). In the study overall: According to an earlier analysis of 587 of the donors, some 180 million T cells yielded over 90 million unique TCR beta sequences and approximately 300 Gb of sequence data. Approximately 300 gigabases of sequencing data and approximately 92 million unique TCR sequences made up an early release that covered fewer than 650 HLA-typed donors. Of the roughly 430 genotyped donors, 65% to 90% fell in the genetic ancestry cluster associated with self-reported Caucasian donors. The aim of the study was to test whether cataloging public T cell receptors could identify signatures of past pathogen exposure. The T cell repertoires of about 700 subjects were profiled by immunosequencing and related to cytomegalovirus serostatus. In addition to the first cohort of approximately 650 subjects, a separate validation cohort of around 110 different subjects was used. To predict cytomegalovirus infection status, the study brought together high-throughput TCR immunosequencing, statistical association of individual TCRs with disease status, and machine learning. To study patterns of TCR occurrence, a later analysis re-analyzed previously published TCR beta repertoires from 500 to 850 donors and added high-resolution HLA genotyping. In the later analysis, no new phenotypic data were used to find candidate immune exposures; instead, reliance was placed on TCR beta sequences and their occurrence across donors. An earlier analysis of some 600 of the donors applied high-throughput TCR beta sequencing to assess whether each TCR beta V gene segment acted as functional or pseudogenic. Donor age, sex, ethnicity and CMV serostatus were collected together with the repertoire data. A later genetic analysis used genome-wide SNP genotypes for about 55% of the 666 donors, treating that subset as a discovery cohort. All discovery cohort repertoires had been generated on a single sequencing platform. Class I and class II HLA loci were covered by the typing at four-digit resolution. Typing coverage varied by locus: roughly 629-630 donors for A, B, C, DRB1 and DQB1; more than 500 for DQA1; more than 600 for DPA1; approximately 450 for DPB1. Four or five DR-DQ haplotypes were handled as single units for association and clustering because linkage in the cohort was strong. Among 300 to 500 genotyped donors of the cohort, an average of roughly 230,000 unique TCR beta nucleotide sequences was sequenced per donor, of which roughly 18% were non-productive.

Library creation used the immunoSEQ multiplex PCR assay. The multiplex PCR relied on a mix of 60 forward primers for TCR Vbeta segments and 13 reverse primers for TCR Jbeta segments. The CDR3 region of rearranged TCR beta genes was amplified from genomic DNA by a multiplex PCR assay. The Illumina HiSeq System was used to sequence the amplified TCR beta libraries as 87-base-pair reads. The paper's processing steps were these. A later analysis tallied some 79 million unique TCR beta chains across the approximately 670 repertoires, and 10 million to 11 million of those chains were shared by two or more donors. A nearest-neighbor algorithm error-corrected the raw reads and collapsed the reads into unique sequences, merging closely related sequences to remove PCR and sequencing errors. CDR3 sequences were aligned to IMGT reference sequences to assign V, D and J gene segments. For a sequence to be retained, a match of at least six nucleotides was required to both a V gene segment and a J gene segment. A rearrangement counted as productive if the CDR3 had no stop codons and remained in frame with V and J, and every other rearrangement counted as non-productive. CDR3 was defined according to IMGT convention as the region running from the second conserved V-encoded cysteine to the conserved J-encoded phenylalanine. In an earlier analysis of approximately 590 of the donors, sequences lacking an unambiguous match to a single V gene segment were excluded. In an earlier analysis of 587 of the donors, V segments were called functional above 56.7% productive rearrangements and were called segregating when the between-donor standard deviation exceeded 5%. A statistical classification framework was developed to diagnose cytomegalovirus status using the catalog of TCR beta chain sequences. In a later analysis, V and J genes were assigned by comparing TCR nucleotide sequences against IMGT/GENE-DB human TR gene sequences. The TCRdist pipeline was used in a later analysis to assign CDR3 sequences and most-parsimonious VDJ recombination scenarios. In a later analysis, every TCR beta chain was defined by the combination of its CDR3 amino acid sequence and its V-gene family, and reads without a unique V-gene family were dropped. A later analysis removed 550 to 700 highly shared, low-generation-probability nucleotide sequences to deal with suspected cross-contamination and a sequencing artifact. A later analysis calculated a clonal expansion index for each public chain from normalized within-repertoire ranks of inferred template counts. Generation probabilities in a later analysis came from a VDJ recombination model fitted to out-of-frame rearrangements, and those results were checked against IGoR. In a later analysis, hypergeometric tests were used to score TCR-TCR, TCR-HLA and TCR-CMV co-occurrence, with a repertoire-size bias correction applied to TCR pairs. A later analysis estimated false discovery rates by permuting HLA or CMV assignments 20 times. A later analysis grouped co-occurring TCRs with DBSCAN, adding TCRdist sequence similarity when clustering within HLA-allele-positive subsets. Repertoires with fewer than 30,000 or more than 120,000 public chains were left out of co-occurrence clustering, as were a few repertoires with anomalous nucleotide sharing. TCRdb retrieved this table from immuneACCESS and kept in-frame rearrangements only. Not all clones are present; in checked studies, unresolved V genes account for under half, and no reason is known for the remainder. The V and J calls and clone size were taken over from that table, and D and trimming were inferred from the DNA. The sample table lists roughly 160,000 clones, around 74% of them with a count of one. The ten largest clones take up 2.5% of the sample.

The cohort comprised some 700 healthy bone marrow donors. At the time of sampling, every cohort member was nominally healthy, though immune exposures that went unrecorded were likely present. The donor tested CMV seronegative and was one of the 352 seronegative cohort members. Every donor gave a peripheral blood sample, and the peripheral blood mononuclear cells from that sample were used for TCR beta sequencing. The Qiagen DNeasy Blood Extraction Kit was used to extract genomic DNA from the blood cell samples. The CDR3 spans 12 residues, from the cysteine through the phenylalanine. Only the CDR3 portion is preserved as DNA: 36 bases, with reading frame beginning at the first base. Trimming at the junction amounts to 2 bases on V and 10 bases on J, and the germline ends lie 8 bases apart. The germline V gene specifies ENHRY as CDR1 and SYGVKD as CDR2. Beyond this particular receptor, the publication reports: It was suggested by the authors that the approach could potentially be generalized to other disease states and immunological phenotypes. Some IMGT-functional V segments, including TRBV6-2 and TRBV6-3, could not be distinguished by the 87-base-pair reads and were therefore excluded. A later analysis found that most CMV-associated TCR beta chains appeared HLA-restricted, with HLA associations seemingly driven largely by CMV exposure. Broadly in line with IMGT annotations, most TCR beta V segments showed up in productive rearrangements about 87% or about 30% of the time in an earlier analysis of about 500 of the donors. Because HLA typing was missing for some donors at each locus, association tests included only the typed subset. Because counts were too low, seventeen rarely observed V segments, including chromosome 9 orphons, were excluded from the earlier analysis of several hundred of the donors. A further reported finding was that TCR beta sequences accurately predicted the HLA-A and HLA-B alleles for most subjects in the first cohort. Roughly uniform sequencing depth across donors was assumed in presence/absence analyses, although this assumption may not hold. In vitro tests confirmed that a few of the cytomegalovirus-associated TCR beta chains recognize cytomegalovirus antigens. Correlated functional status among segregating V segments might reflect linkage disequilibrium, but an unknown experimental factor could not be ruled out. A group of highly shared sequence variants was considered likely to be a technical artifact of the sequencing pipeline. In a later genetic analysis, fewer N-insertions in productive TCRs were reported among donors in an Asian-associated ancestry cluster than the approximately 710-donor mean. A later analysis associated about 16,000 TCR beta sequences with specific HLA alleles at a false discovery rate of 0.05. When HLA alleles, especially DR and DQ, strongly co-occurred, TCR associations were difficult to assign to individual alleles. The cohort was sequenced for TCR beta chains only, and without alpha or paired-chain data the features that could be detected were limited. Immune exposure information for the cohort was limited to CMV serostatus. A later analysis found that HLA-associated TCR beta chains were more clonally expanded and had lower generation probabilities than equally common non-associated chains. According to a later analysis, TCR association rates differed among HLA loci, with DRB1 alleles showing the most associated TCRs and HLA-C alleles showing the fewest. While some public TCRs were present in many individuals, most TCR sequences turned up only very rarely across donors. In the study, around 150 TCR beta chains were listed as associated with cytomegalovirus. Several of the top co-occurrence clusters appeared to be linked to parvovirus B19, influenza, CMV and Epstein-Barr virus, according to a later analysis. A later genetic analysis associated a missense DCLRE1C variant with V-gene and J-gene trimming of TCR beta chains, and an independent cohort replicated the association. In both the original and validation cohorts, the classifier was reported to diagnose cytomegalovirus status with high specificity and sensitivity.

The receptor chain draws on TRBV10-3 and TRBJ1-4; confidence is insufficient to name the D gene. The specimen sequenced was PBMCs. The receptor was derived from a female donor in good health and CMV-seronegative. The nucleotide sequence is TGTGCCATCAGTGAGACGGAGGGAAAACTGTTTTTT. It specifies CAISETEGKLFF.